The TCR beta chain under discussion was sequenced for a study of blood T cells in healthy people across ages. Sample-barcoded 5' priming and a J-beta primer mix drove a second PCR of 7 to 11 cycles. One entry per CDR3 protein, called by TCRdb with MiXCR from the 5' RACE reads. The data hold 1 million or so distinct CDR3 sequences, with around 27% observed a single time. Germline loops: CDR1 MNHNS, CDR2 SASEGT. The CDR3 is 13 amino acids. V lost 6 bases to trimming and J lost 3 bases; unmatched junction nucleotides: 4. These data were likewise used in another study, on T cells of mothers and their children.

The receptor was derived from a girl aged 2 to 9 in good health. The chain joins TRBV6-1 to TRBJ2-7, with 8 bases that match TRBD1. The sequenced sample consisted of blood. CDR3 protein: CASRTGVLYEQYF. CDR3 bases: TGTGCCAGCAGGACAGGGGTCCTCTACGAGCAGTACTTC.